The source of this T cell receptor beta chain is a study of shared clonotypes between healthy human individuals. Study in general: Every donor yielded three CD4 naive, three CD4 memory, two CD8 naive and one CD8 memory plate.

The assay was immunoSEQ multiplex PCR, and TCRdb's table has in-frame clones only and misses some. The data show 2 million to 2.5 million clones, with nearly 97% seen just once and over 0.1% held by the top ten. Sequencing was carried out using naive CD4+ T cells sorted from blood. Subset specified: CD45RA+ positively selected. This sequence originates from a man aged 18 to 30 in good health.

CDR3 loop: CATSNDRVEAFF. The CDR3 nucleotides read TGTGCCACCAGCAATGACAGAGTCGAAGCTTTCTTT. The chain links TRBV15 to TRBJ1-1, with D tentatively TRBD1 (5 bases). Trimming took 4 bases from V and 8 from J, leaving 11 bases between them. Germline CDR1 reads LNHNV; CDR2 reads YYDKDF (reference sequence). The CDR3 loop spans 12 amino acids.